This TCR beta chain stems from a study of blood T cell repertoires in COVID-19. Study-wide context: Some COVID-19 samples were acute and others convalescent; all came from the United States, Italy and Spain. T cells, B-cell-depleted T cells, or PBMCs provided the cDNA or gDNA that served as material.

Trimming took 9 bases from V and 0 from J, leaving 8 bases between them. Germline CDR1 and CDR2: KGHDR and SFDVKD. The CDR3 covers 13 residues. Produced via immunoSEQ multiplex PCR; TCRdb's table is partial and in-frame only. Of fewer than 250,000 clones listed, about 88% are singletons. The chain couples TRBV24-1 to TRBJ1-3; no reliable D call. The sequence was collected from a woman between 40 and 50 years old with acute or convalescent COVID-19. The source material was peripheral blood. CDR3 coding DNA: TGTGCCACCCGAGGCCCCTCTGGAAACACCATATATTTT. Protein sequence: CATRGPSGNTIYF.